The source of this T cell receptor beta chain is a study of cytomegalovirus exposure and HLA in healthy donors. This CDR3 is 14 amino acids long. Germline loops: CDR1 MDHEN, CDR2 SYDVKM. Trimming pared 0 bases from V and 5 bases from J, leaving 11 bases between. It was healthy bone marrow donors who served as donors. The PCR contained 60 Vbeta and 13 Jbeta primers. The method was immunoSEQ multiplex PCR; TCRdb's version includes in-frame clones alone and lacks a portion of them. The data contain under 85,000 clones, approximately 70% of them singletons. Regarding this clone: Its antigen remains unknown.

Findings of the study overall: A link between a missense DCLRE1C variant and TCR beta V- and J-gene trimming emerged from a later analysis. Other equally common chains were less clonally expanded than HLA-associated TCR beta chains, a later analysis showed.

The specimen was PBMCs. The chain recombines TRBV28 with TRBJ2-7; possibly TRBD1 for D (6 bases). The TCR originated in a man aged 40-49 years in good health and CMV-seropositive. This chain's CDR3 is CASSLWQGTHEQYF. The CDR3 DNA follows: TGTGCCAGCAGTTTATGGCAGGGGACCCACGAGCAGTACTTC.